This T cell receptor beta chain was obtained from a study of blood T cells in healthy people across ages. Approximately 10 milliliters was the volume of peripheral blood drawn from each donor. V dropped 4 bases and J dropped 0 bases, with 6 bases sitting between them. The length of the CDR3 is 13 residues. Germline assignment: CDR1 SGHTA and CDR2 FQGNSA. Primers used in a second PCR of about 7 to 12 cycles were a sample-barcoded 5' primer and a J-beta primer mix. All samples gave at least 2.5 million CDR3-containing paired-end reads. From the 5' RACE reads, TCRdb called clonotypes with MiXCR, one entry per CDR3 protein. The sample gives around 1,100,000 distinct CDR3 sequences, roughly two fifths of which show up once; about 12% is in the top ten.

The chain employs TRBV7-2 and TRBJ1-1; D not resolved. The sequence was collected from a young man in good health. The sequencing input was blood. The DNA for the CDR3 is TGTGCCAGCAGCTCGAAGGTGAACACTGAAGCTTTCTTT. Translating it yields CASSSKVNTEAFF. The variable domain in full, with the rest retrieved from reference TRBV7-2 and TRBJ1-1, is GAGVSQSPSNKVTEKGKDVELRCDPISGHTALYWYRQSLGQGLEFLIYFQGNSAPDKSGLPSDRFSAERTGGSVSTLTIQRTQQEDSAVYLCASSSKVNTEAFFGQGTRLTVV.